The present TCR beta chain was sequenced within a study of circulating and synovial CD4+ cells in juvenile arthritis. Study results and caveats: Vbeta family usage analysis did not detect the pathogenic-like versus bulk difference.

Here immunoSEQ multiplex PCR was the method, and the copy in TCRdb shows in-frame clones only, minus some. The sample has 2,700 or so clones, 88% seen once. The sample holds one count of this clone. No antigen is known for it. The germline V gene encodes CDR1 SEHNR and CDR2 FQNEAQ (reference sequence). The CDR3 is 11 residues long. The germline V and J ends were trimmed by 4 bases and 3 bases, with 4 bases remaining between them. V and J are TRBV7-9 and TRBJ2-7, with D hard to call. The sequencing input was HLA-DR+ CD4+ T cells from blood. Sample subset: circulating pathogenic-like lymphocytes, sorted as HLA-DR+CD14-CD3+CD4+CD25low/- blood T cells. The source of this sequence is a human donor with juvenile idiopathic arthritis. The DNA for the CDR3 is TGTGCCAGCAGCTCGCGCTACGAGCAGTACTTC. This sequence encodes CASSSRYEQYF.